This entry concerns a single T cell receptor beta chain. This sample also contains other DNA sequences that code for the same CDR3. Germline CDR1 and CDR2: KGHDR and SFDVKD. This CDR3 has 15 amino acids. V shed 4 bases, J shed 4 bases, and the junction held 6 bases outside the gene matches. The data derive from a study of blood T cell repertoires in COVID-19. Across the whole study: The United States, Italy and Spain supplied acute and convalescent COVID-19 samples.

Assignments of participants to cohorts depended upon their own reported clinical history. Per the original data handling: Researchers report that nucleated cell counts were estimated from reference gene primer amplification. Assay: immunoSEQ multiplex PCR; the TCRdb copy retains only in-frame clones and omits some. D and trimming were read from the DNA, whereas the V and J calls and clone size are those reported in that table. The profile shows some 270,000 clones, around 89% of them singletons. Input material: PBMCs or T cells enriched from blood (not recorded which). The sequence derives from a woman aged 25 to 39 with acute COVID-19. The chain has TRBV24-1 and TRBJ2-3, with 8 nucleotides matching TRBD1. CDR3 DNA sequence: TGTGCCACCAGTGACCCAGGACAGGGCTCAGATACGCAGTATTTT. Translated: CATSDPGQGSDTQYF.